This T cell receptor (beta chain) was identified in a study of T cell repertoires in cytomegalovirus infection. TCRdb itself ran the reads through MiXCR, one entry per CDR3 protein. The top ten clones hold 45% to 65% of a sample with 100,000 to 150,000 distinct CDR3 sequences, approximately 30% of them seen once. The table lists this clonotype with many counts. Its cognate antigen is unknown. Unmatched junction bases numbered 9, after V lost 7 bases and J lost 4 bases. Germline V gene lookup returns CDR1 SGHVS and CDR2 FQNEAQ. This CDR3 is 14 amino acids long. This material consisted of CD8+ T cells from cultured PBMCs, taken from culture after CMV antigen stimulation. This TCR was sampled from a human donor in good health (CMV status not recorded). Some clones in this sample may be carry-over from other donors' samples. V is TRBV7-8 and J is TRBJ2-7; 8 bases fit TRBD1. In DNA, the CDR3 is TGTGCCAGCACCGTTGGCACAGGGGGGTACGAGCAGTACTTC. Protein sequence: CASTVGTGGYEQYF. Full variable domain (remainder filled in from reference TRBV7-8 and TRBJ2-7): GAGVSQSPRYKVAKRGQDVALRCDPISGHVSLFWYQQALGQGPEFLTYFQNEAQLDKSGLPSDRFFAERPEGSVSTLKIQRTQQEDSAVYLCASTVGTGGYEQYFGPGTRLTVT.